This T cell receptor (beta chain) was retrieved from a study of OX40 agonist ivuxolimab in advanced cancers. Overall study results and limits: On average, a greater number of expanded clones characterised CD8+ T cells relative to CD4+.

As for this clone: Its antigen is unknown.

Trimming shortened V by 2 bases and J by 3 bases, and 12 bases separated the two germline ends. This CDR3 region has 15 residues. Germline V lookup: CDR1 LNHNV, CDR2 YYDKDF (reference sequence). Repertoires were generated with immunoSEQ multiplex PCR, while TCRdb's copy carries only in-frame clones and drops some. The sample lists 55,000 to 70,000 clones, approximately 87% occurring once. This TCR was recovered from an adult with an advanced solid tumor such as melanoma, head and neck, liver or kidney cancer. The specimen was CD4+ or CD8+ T cells sorted from blood, collected in a trial of the OX40 agonist ivuxolimab. The chain carries TRBV15 and TRBJ2-3; D is perhaps TRBD1 or TRBD2 (5 bases each). The CDR3 DNA follows: TGTGCCACCAGCAGAAGTGCCGGGGCTACAGATACGCAGTATTTT. Translated: CATSRSAGATDTQYF.